This T cell receptor beta chain was retrieved from a study of T cell responses to AZD1222 COVID-19 vaccine (dated by TCRdb to about 2021). About the study as a whole: TCR sequencing covered over 230 trial participants: 200 to 220 given two doses of AZD1222 and approximately 25 given two doses of MenACWY control vaccine. Enrollment into the trials was organized by age into subgroups of 18-55, 56-69 and 70-plus years, and those subgroups contained roughly 150, 30 and 60 TCR-sequenced participants, respectively.

Note on this clone: What antigen it recognizes has not been identified. Within one base of it there is no much larger clone, and no base qualities were kept.

Reading the label with the study, this specimen's time point is: about 28 days (+/-7) after the second vaccine dose. AZD1222 recipients with second doses at about 4 weeks or about 12 weeks were pooled, because spike-specific TCR depth and breadth did not differ between schedules. Vaccinee samples came from UK trials COV001 and COV002, including a single-blind randomized controlled phase 2/3 trial of AZD1222 (ChAdOx1 nCoV-19) in healthy adults. Trial participant PBMC samples were collected at day 0 and day 28 after the second dose for TCRbeta chain sequencing. The research as a whole found: After two AZD1222 doses, spike-specific TCR breadth and depth were significantly higher than at day 0 and than in MenACWY recipients. Most participants were white British and females outnumbered males, and the authors suggested that clonal diversity may have been underestimated. In the small 56-69-year group, the increase in depth fell short of significance, most likely because of low power. Because no samples from the day 14 peak response were available, repertoires could be characterized only after the peak T cell response. Nearly half of unique spike-specific TCRs reportedly recognized epitopes outside regions mutated in the B.1.351 and B.1.1.7 variants. Only five to seven AZD1222 recipients were SARS-CoV-2 seropositive at baseline, limiting conclusions about previously exposed vaccinees. CD4 TCRs associated with the vaccine covered the entire spike protein, and the dominant responses were in regions 160-218 and 743-854.

The CDR3 regions of human TCRbeta chains were subjected to immunosequencing. For the original study's pipeline: Repertoire TCRs were matched against a reference library of SARS-CoV-2-specific TCRs generated with the MIRA antigen-specificity platform. Breadth meant the fraction of unique TCRs that were SARS-CoV-2-associated, whereas depth meant the fraction of total T cells that were SARS-CoV-2-associated. Using the MIRA data, each spike-specific TCR was assigned both to the spike region to which the TCR was reactive and to a CD4 or CD8 class. Log10-transformed breadth and depth values were compared by one-way ANOVA with Sidak's multiple comparisons tests. TCRdb's version of the immuneACCESS table is confined to in-frame rearrangements and falls short of the full clone set. An unresolved V gene accounts for under half of the shortfall where checked; the remainder is of unknown origin. Clonal size and the V and J genes are those of that table, whereas D and trimming came from the DNA. The sample table shows 95,000 to 150,000 clones, and about 85% are seen once. Roughly 3.1% of the sample comes from the top ten.

This clonotype originated in an adult who received the AZD1222 COVID-19 vaccine. This specimen was peripheral blood, taken 28 days after the second AZD1222 dose.

The bases read TGTGCCAGCAGCCAGGGGTTTTGTGGCTACACCTTC. This codes for CASSQGFCGYTF. In this chain, TRBV3-1 (or the pseudogene TRBV3-2) is recombined with TRBJ1-2, with an unclear D gene assignment. CDR1 is given as LGHDT and CDR2 as YNNKEL, both from the germline V gene (reference sequence). From the cysteine through the phenylalanine, the CDR3 covers 12 amino acids. The CDR3 DNA has 36 bases and is translated from base 1. The junction shows trimming of 3 bases on V and 7 bases on J, plus 9 bases between the germline ends.